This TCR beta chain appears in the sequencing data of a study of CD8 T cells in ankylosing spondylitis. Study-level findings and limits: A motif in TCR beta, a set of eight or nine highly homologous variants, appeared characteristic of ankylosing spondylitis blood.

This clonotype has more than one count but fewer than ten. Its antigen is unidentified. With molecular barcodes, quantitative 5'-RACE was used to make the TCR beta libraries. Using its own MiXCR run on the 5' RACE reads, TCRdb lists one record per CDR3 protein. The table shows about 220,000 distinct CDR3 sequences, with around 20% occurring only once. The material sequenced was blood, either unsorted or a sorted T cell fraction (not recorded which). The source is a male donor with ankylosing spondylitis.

CDR3 in amino acids: CASSLVTSWAPYEQYF. The CDR3, as DNA: TGTGCCAGCAGCTTAGTGACTAGTTGGGCCCCCTACGAGCAGTACTTC. This chain uses TRBV7-2 with TRBJ2-7, with a tentative D call TRBD2 (6 bases). There are 16 residues in the CDR3. CDR1 SGHTA and CDR2 FQGNSA come from the germline V gene. Trimming took 1 base from V and 2 from J, leaving 15 bases between them.